This is a list of T cell receptor beta chains from one sample in a study of blood T cell repertoires in COVID-19. Assay used: immunoSEQ multiplex PCR; TCRdb lists only in-frame clones, some missing. The data contain around 100,000 clones, approximately 84% of them seen just once; the ten biggest clones take up over 7%. The sample comprised peripheral blood. The receptors shown here come from a man younger than 40 in a cohort sampled during active COVID-19. Both conserved end residues are part of each CDR3. Some rows have no size entry. The others give once, few or many, or a class for an expanded clone.

clone_size: -
v_call: TRBV19
j_call: TRBJ2-3
cdr3_aa: CASSSTGATDTQYF

clone_size: -
v_call: TRBV6-5
j_call: TRBJ2-5
cdr3_aa: CASTPGVGQGMAYF

clone_size: -
v_call: TRBV5-1
j_call: TRBJ2-7
cdr3_aa: CASSLDQVPSYEQYF

clone_size: -
v_call: TRBV5-4
j_call: TRBJ2-1
cdr3_aa: CASSLITSNEQFF

clone_size: once
v_call: TRBV13
j_call: TRBJ2-3
cdr3_aa: CASRRAGGGADTQYF

clone_size: -
v_call: TRBV9
j_call: TRBJ2-7
cdr3_aa: CASSVGLGTGMYEQYF

clone_size: -
v_call: TRBV6-5
j_call: TRBJ1-4
cdr3_aa: CASRDRGYNEKLFF

clone_size: -
v_call: TRBV5-1
j_call: TRBJ2-7
cdr3_aa: CASWDRNF

clone_size: -
v_call: TRBV7-9
j_call: TRBJ1-3
cdr3_aa: CASSGDRAASGNTIYF

clone_size: -
v_call: TRBV2
j_call: TRBJ1-5
cdr3_aa: CASSRDSYSNQPQHF

clone_size: few
v_call: TRBV9
j_call: TRBJ2-2
cdr3_aa: CASRPTLPPTGVNTGELFF

clone_size: -
v_call: TRBV3-1/TRBV3-2
j_call: TRBJ2-5
cdr3_aa: CASSQGLAGPETQYF

clone_size: -
v_call: TRBV19
j_call: TRBJ2-2
cdr3_aa: CASSIYTGSNTGELFF

clone_size: -
v_call: TRBV11-2
j_call: TRBJ2-1
cdr3_aa: CASSLDLRSEQFF

clone_size: -
v_call: TRBV6-5
j_call: TRBJ1-1
cdr3_aa: CASSYTTQNTEAFF

clone_size: -
v_call: TRBV14
j_call: TRBJ2-3
cdr3_aa: CASSQPRGAPDTQYF

clone_size: -
v_call: TRBV4-2
j_call: TRBJ2-1
cdr3_aa: CASSQEQGANEQFF

clone_size: -
v_call: TRBV5-3
j_call: TRBJ2-4
cdr3_aa: CARSLVGLGVNIQYF

clone_size: -
v_call: TRBV19
j_call: TRBJ1-3
cdr3_aa: CASSHQGNTIYF

clone_size: few
v_call: TRBV4-3
j_call: TRBJ2-5
cdr3_aa: CASSLDWTGQETQYF

clone_size: -
v_call: TRBV30
j_call: TRBJ2-7
cdr3_aa: CAWRDRGMYYEQYF

clone_size: -
v_call: TRBV5-1
j_call: TRBJ2-2
cdr3_aa: CASSLGGRDTGELFF

clone_size: -
v_call: TRBV19
j_call: TRBJ1-5
cdr3_aa: CASSSLRTDLNQPQHF

clone_size: -
v_call: TRBV3-1/TRBV3-2
j_call: TRBJ2-5
cdr3_aa: CASSLQLAGMGETQYF

clone_size: -
v_call: TRBV5-1
j_call: TRBJ1-3
cdr3_aa: CASSSGQSGNTIYF

clone_size: few
v_call: TRBV6-6
j_call: TRBJ2-2
cdr3_aa: CASSGQNTGELFF

clone_size: -
v_call: TRBV2
j_call: TRBJ1-6
cdr3_aa: CADGSGTGVSPLHF

clone_size: -
v_call: TRBV10-2
j_call: TRBJ1-2
cdr3_aa: CASRREGDNYGYTF

clone_size: -
v_call: TRBV20-1
j_call: TRBJ2-5
cdr3_aa: CSGGQPETQYF

clone_size: -
v_call: TRBV7-2
j_call: TRBJ2-5
cdr3_aa: CASSLSHERQETQYF

clone_size: -
v_call: TRBV7-2
j_call: TRBJ2-3
cdr3_aa: CASSFLAGGMMDTQYF

clone_size: -
v_call: TRBV23-1
j_call: TRBJ1-1
cdr3_aa: CASRKRAGKFYPHTEAFF

clone_size: -
v_call: TRBV7-8
j_call: TRBJ2-2
cdr3_aa: CASSLQSSGYTGELFF

clone_size: few
v_call: TRBV7-9
j_call: TRBJ1-3
cdr3_aa: CASSAPGAGTGNTIYF

clone_size: -
v_call: TRBV24-1
j_call: TRBJ2-2
cdr3_aa: CATRGGAGELFF

clone_size: few
v_call: TRBV3-1/TRBV3-2
j_call: TRBJ1-2
cdr3_aa: CASSQDGTPYGYTF

clone_size: -
v_call: TRBV6-5
j_call: TRBJ1-5
cdr3_aa: CATRAAGNQPQHF

clone_size: -
v_call: TRBV18
j_call: TRBJ2-5
cdr3_aa: CASSPTGGIQETQYF

clone_size: -
v_call: TRBV19
j_call: TRBJ1-1
cdr3_aa: CASSIPRGNTEAFF

clone_size: -
v_call: TRBV6-1
j_call: TRBJ1-2
cdr3_aa: CASSEVGGNYGYTF

clone_size: -
v_call: TRBV5-1
j_call: TRBJ2-3
cdr3_aa: CASSLAGLAVADTQYF

clone_size: -
v_call: TRBV15
j_call: TRBJ1-4
cdr3_aa: CATSPSLDRGREKLFF

clone_size: -
v_call: TRBV27
j_call: TRBJ1-5
cdr3_aa: CASSLEYNQPQHF

clone_size: -
v_call: TRBV6-2/TRBV6-3
j_call: TRBJ1-1
cdr3_aa: CASSYRQGRTEAFF

clone_size: -
v_call: TRBV5-6
j_call: TRBJ1-1
cdr3_aa: CASSLEGATREAFF

clone_size: -
v_call: TRBV5-4
j_call: TRBJ1-6
cdr3_aa: CASSLRERGSPLHF

clone_size: -
v_call: TRBV4-1
j_call: TRBJ1-4
cdr3_aa: CASSQDLGATHEKLFF

clone_size: -
v_call: TRBV5-1
j_call: TRBJ2-7
cdr3_aa: CASSLTGSNGEQYF

clone_size: -
v_call: TRBV5-1
j_call: TRBJ1-2
cdr3_aa: CASSLGQGTYYGYTF

clone_size: few
v_call: TRBV5-1
j_call: TRBJ2-7
cdr3_aa: CASSPVRVGTYEQYF

clone_size: -
v_call: TRBV7-9
j_call: TRBJ1-1
cdr3_aa: CASRTVVRGREAFF

clone_size: -
v_call: TRBV7-2
j_call: TRBJ2-3
cdr3_aa: CASSLGARPAGDTQYF

clone_size: -
v_call: TRBV5-1
j_call: TRBJ2-1
cdr3_aa: CASSLASGYYNEQFF

clone_size: -
v_call: TRBV4-3
j_call: TRBJ1-2
cdr3_aa: CASSPDLNGGYTF

clone_size: -
v_call: TRBV7-2
j_call: TRBJ2-3
cdr3_aa: CASSLGTAGDTQYF

clone_size: -
v_call: TRBV19
j_call: TRBJ1-4
cdr3_aa: CASSVDRGFGKLFF

clone_size: -
v_call: TRBV12-3/TRBV12-4
j_call: TRBJ2-5
cdr3_aa: CASSLSSRETQYF

clone_size: -
v_call: TRBV5-4
j_call: TRBJ1-1
cdr3_aa: CASTLGQPSTEAFF

clone_size: -
v_call: TRBV7-2
j_call: TRBJ2-6
cdr3_aa: CASSLGSGANVLTF

clone_size: -
v_call: TRBV7-7
j_call: TRBJ1-4
cdr3_aa: CASSLGQNEKLFF